The sequence of this TCR beta chain was determined in a study of monozygotic twins with inflammatory bowel disease. Study findings and constraints: The existence of one strong signal or clonotype linked to IBD lacked support.

The CDR3 runs 14 residues. Per the germline V gene, CDR1 is DFQATT and CDR2 is SNEGSKA (reference sequence). Note on this clonotype: Its specificity is unknown.

Samples each yielded cDNA through eight separate reactions. Using TCRalpha and TCRbeta cDNA, the researchers carried out two nested PCRs that lasted approximately 17 and 9 cycles. TCRdb reanalyzed the 5' RACE reads, giving one entry per CDR3 protein sequence and no DNA. This table holds roughly 160,000 distinct CDR3 sequences. This clonotype was obtained from a human donor with ulcerative colitis or Crohn's disease, or a healthy co-twin of an affected twin (not recorded which). Specimen: blood. The chain recombines TRBV20-1 with TRBJ2-3. The CDR3 spells CSVRGYRSTDTQYF.